This passage covers 32 T cell receptor beta chains from one sample sequenced in a study of shared clonotypes between healthy human individuals. CD45RO-negative CD8 cells positively selected for CCR7 made up the naive population, which excluded terminally differentiated effector memory CD45RA+ cells. Sequencing used immunoSEQ multiplex PCR; TCRdb keeps in-frame clones, though not all of them. Altogether about 800,000 clones are present, around 96% being singletons, with the ten largest covering under 0.25%. Specimen: naive CD8+ T cells sorted from blood. These receptor sequences come from a man aged 25-45 years in good health.

This rearrangement joins TRBV7-2 to TRBJ2-3, with 11 bases that match TRBD1. The CDR3 covers 15 residues. Per germline, CDR1 SGHTA and CDR2 FQGNSA. Trimming took 4 bases from V and 5 from J; bases not matched to a gene: 5. CDR3 sequence: CASSSGQGVGDTQYF. CDR3 sequence (DNA): TGTGCCAGCAGCTCGGGACAGGGGGTTGGAGATACGCAGTATTTT.

The chain uses TRBV15 and TRBJ2-2; D is perhaps TRBD2 (6 bases). V was shortened by 0 bases and J by 3 bases, with 17 bases between the two germline ends. Germline lookup yields CDR1 LNHNV and CDR2 YYDKDF (reference sequence). The length of the CDR3 is 18 residues. CDR3 protein: CATSRDSAGTGYTGELFF. The CDR3 nucleotides are TGTGCCACCAGCAGAGATTCTGCGGGGACGGGGTACACCGGGGAGCTGTTTTTT.

V usage is TRBV9 and J usage is TRBJ1-5, with TRBD1 matching 8 bases. This CDR3 has 15 residues. Germline V gene data show CDR1 as SGDLS and CDR2 as YYNGEE. The trim removed 4 bases at V and 9 bases at J, leaving 12 bases unmatched. The CDR3 DNA is TGTGCCAGCAGCTTAGATTCAGGGGGCCTTGGGCCCCAGCATTTT. It specifies CASSLDSGGLGPQHF.

The DNA for the CDR3 is TGCAGTGCTAGAGTGGAGTATGAGCAGTTCTTC. Translating gives CSARVEYEQFF. The V and J genes are TRBV20-1 and TRBJ2-1; D not resolved. Between the trimmed V and J ends, which lost 1 base and 8 bases, there was a span of 6 bases. CDR3 length: 11 residues. In germline, CDR1 is DFQATT, CDR2 SNEGSKA (reference sequence).

The genes are TRBV5-5 and TRBJ1-5; D is ambiguous. V was clipped by 1 base and J by 0 bases, with 11 bases between them. Germline V gives CDR1 SGHKS, CDR2 YYEKEE (reference sequence). This CDR3 is built from 16 residues. The CDR3: CASSLWPGLSNQPQHF. CDR3 nucleotide sequence: TGTGCCAGCAGCTTGTGGCCAGGCCTTAGCAATCAGCCCCAGCATTTT.

V gene TRBV9 combines with J gene TRBJ2-1, with 7 bases fitting TRBD1. The trim removed 3 bases at V and 6 bases at J, leaving 6 bases unmatched. The CDR3 has 14 residues. Germline lookup yields CDR1 SGDLS and CDR2 YYNGEE. The CDR3 spells CASSATGNSNEQFF. In DNA, the CDR3 is TGTGCCAGCAGCGCGACAGGGAACTCCAATGAGCAGTTCTTC.

This clone was detected only once. The chain recombines TRBV5-6 with TRBJ2-5; D is ambiguous. Germline assignment: CDR1 SGHDT and CDR2 YYEEEE. With 0 bases removed from V and 3 bases from J, the gap between germline ends came to 12 bases. This CDR3 region has 15 residues. The CDR3 here is CASSLGASTEETQYF. CDR3 coding DNA: TGTGCCAGCAGCTTGGGAGCGTCCACGGAAGAGACCCAGTACTTC.

The chain is built from TRBV7-8 and TRBJ2-2; 10 bases line up with TRBD2. Per germline, CDR1 SGHVS and CDR2 FQNEAQ. J was trimmed by 7 bases and V by 8 bases; bases with no gene match: 19. The CDR3 is made up of 18 amino acids. The CDR3 loop is CASRPPRTAGTSDGELFF. CDR3 DNA sequence: TGTGCCAGCCGTCCTCCGCGGACAGCCGGGACTAGCGACGGGGAGCTGTTTTTT.

This clone was picked up one time. The rearrangement uses TRBV30 and TRBJ2-7, with D perhaps TRBD1 or TRBD2 (5 bases each). CDR3 length equals 12 residues. V lost 1 base and J 6 bases, leaving 10 bases between the germline ends. Germline V gene lookup returns CDR1 GTSNPN and CDR2 SVGIG (reference sequence). The DNA of the CDR3 is TGTGCCTGGAGTGACTCAGGGACCGAGCAGTACTTC. This encodes CAWSDSGTEQYF.

V gene TRBV2 combines with J gene TRBJ1-5, with D perhaps TRBD1 (5 bases). Trimming cost V 6 bases and J 3 bases, with 6 bases left between them. The CDR3 is 12 residues long. Germline V lookup: CDR1 SNHLY, CDR2 FYNNEI. CDR3 sequence reads: CASRDTNQPQHF. The CDR3 DNA reads as TGTGCCAGCAGGGACACCAATCAGCCCCAGCATTTT.

CDR3 DNA sequence: TGCGCCAGCAGCTTGGAAGTAAGCAGGGAGACCTACGAGCAGTACTTC. This sequence encodes CASSLEVSRETYEQYF. This chain joins TRBV5-1 and TRBJ2-7, with D perhaps being TRBD1 or TRBD2 (5 bases each). Trimming removed 0 bases at V and 2 bases at J, with 15 bases between. The CDR3 is 16 residues long. Per germline, CDR1 SGHRS and CDR2 YFSETQ.

V usage is TRBV5-1 and J usage is TRBJ2-7, with 13 bases matching TRBD2. V shed 4 bases, J shed 0 bases, and the junction held 7 bases outside the gene matches. The length of the CDR3 is 17 residues. The V gene's germline CDR1 is SGHRS and CDR2 YFSETQ. Written as DNA, the CDR3 is TGCGCCAGCAGCGAAGGACTAGCGGGAGACCTCTCCTACGAGCAGTACTTC. As protein: CASSEGLAGDLSYEQYF.

The V and J genes are TRBV27 and TRBJ2-3; 8 bases map to TRBD2. V shed 5 bases, J shed 2 bases, and the junction held 3 bases outside the gene matches. CDR3 length: 14 residues. Germline-derived CDR1 and CDR2 are MNHEY and SMNVEV (reference sequence). The CDR3 spells CASSETSATDTQYF. The CDR3, as DNA: TGTGCCAGCAGTGAGACTAGCGCCACAGATACGCAGTATTTT.

The chain carries TRBV2 and TRBJ2-7, with D possibly matching TRBD2 (6 bases). CDR1 is SNHLY, CDR2 FYNNEI, per germline. Trimming pared 8 bases from V and 2 bases from J, leaving 16 bases between. The CDR3 runs to 14 residues. CDR3 in amino acids: CASLAAGHTYEQYF. The CDR3 DNA reads TGTGCCAGCCTCGCGGCGGGGCACACCTACGAGCAGTACTTC.

The chain couples TRBV7-3 to TRBJ2-1; TRBD2 is a possible D gene (5 bases). The CDR3 runs to 14 residues. The V gene's germline CDR1 is SGHTA and CDR2 FQGTGA. The germline V and J ends were trimmed by 5 bases and 7 bases, with 15 bases remaining between them. The CDR3 reads CASSPLLLANEQFF. The CDR3 coding sequence is TGTGCCAGCAGCCCCCTCCTTCTAGCAAATGAGCAGTTCTTC.

The chain is built from TRBV4-1 and TRBJ1-5; no reliable D call. The CDR3 is 15 amino acids. The V and J ends lost 1 base and 4 bases respectively, with 11 bases between them. Germline lookup yields CDR1 MGHRA and CDR2 YSYEKL. CDR3 bases: TGCGCCAGCAGCCAAGGCCTCAACCCGAATCAGCCCCAGCATTTT. It is translated as CASSQGLNPNQPQHF.

The chain combines TRBV9 with TRBJ2-7; D might be TRBD1 or TRBD2, each matching 5 bases. The CDR3 sequence is 14 residues long. Germline CDR1 reads SGDLS; CDR2 reads YYNGEE. V dropped 3 bases and J dropped 2 bases, with 12 bases sitting between them. CDR3 sequence: CASSGRDGAYEQYF. CDR3 in DNA: TGTGCCAGCAGCGGACGGGACGGAGCCTACGAGCAGTACTTC.

V is TRBV9 and J is TRBJ2-1; TRBD2 agrees at 8 bases. The V gene end was trimmed by 0 bases and the J gene end by 8 bases; junction bases not matched to a gene: 7. The CDR3 is 15 amino acids. Germline loops: CDR1 SGDLS, CDR2 YYNGEE. CDR3 amino acids: CASSVGGTSLDEQFF. DNA for the CDR3: TGTGCCAGCAGCGTAGGAGGGACTAGTCTCGATGAGCAGTTCTTC.

The chain couples TRBV2 to TRBJ1-1, with unresolved D. CDR3 length: 12 residues. The V gene's germline CDR1 is SNHLY and CDR2 FYNNEI. The CDR3 is CATSKANTEAFF. For the CDR3, the DNA is TGTGCTACCAGTAAAGCGAACACTGAAGCTTTCTTT.

The rearrangement joins TRBV9 to TRBJ2-1; D is undetermined. The CDR3 spans 15 residues. Between the trimmed V and J ends, which lost 0 bases and 6 bases, there was a span of 13 bases. Germline V gene data show CDR1 as SGDLS and CDR2 as YYNGEE. CDR3 residues: CASSVAGLGFNEQFF. The CDR3 DNA sequence: TGTGCCAGCAGCGTAGCTGGCTTGGGGTTCAATGAGCAGTTCTTC. Full variable domain (remainder filled in from reference TRBV9 and TRBJ2-1): DSGVTQTPKHLITATGQRVTLRCSPRSGDLSVYWYQQSLDQGLQFLIQYYNGEERAKGNILERFSAQQFPDLHSELNLSSLELGDSALYFCASSVAGLGFNEQFFGPGTRLTVL.

This sequence joins TRBV15 and TRBJ2-7, with no clear D. Per the germline V gene, CDR1 is LNHNV and CDR2 is YYDKDF (reference sequence). The V end was cut by 3 bases, the J end by 2 bases, with 14 bases between. CDR3 length: 15 amino acids. CDR3 loop: CATSSDPQGTYEQYF. The CDR3 nucleotides read TGTGCCACCAGCAGCGACCCTCAAGGGACCTACGAGCAGTACTTC.

The rearrangement uses TRBV28 and TRBJ1-1; D is possibly TRBD1 (5 bases). Deletions cut 8 bases from V and 0 bases from J, with 13 bases between. The CDR3 extends over 14 amino acids. Germline V gives CDR1 MDHEN, CDR2 SYDVKM. The CDR3 nucleotides are TGTGCCAGCGGCGACGGGGCATTGAACACTGAAGCTTTCTTT. Amino acids: CASGDGALNTEAFF.

The rearrangement joins TRBV11-2 to TRBJ2-1, with no clear D. CDR3 size: 13 residues. Germline CDR1 is SGHAT and CDR2 is FQNNGV. V lost 5 bases and J 0 bases, leaving 5 bases between the germline ends. CDR3 in amino acids: CASSPASYNEQFF. In nucleotides, the CDR3 is TGTGCCAGCAGCCCGGCCTCCTACAATGAGCAGTTCTTC.

The chain couples TRBV7-8 to TRBJ2-7; the match to TRBD1 covers 7 bases. The CDR3 contains 16 residues. The V gene end was trimmed by 5 bases and the J gene end by 0 bases; junction bases not matched to a gene: 10. The germline CDR1 and CDR2 sequences are SGHVS and FQNEAQ. DNA of the CDR3: TGTGCCAGCAGCCCGAAGGGACAGCTTCCCTCCTACGAGCAGTACTTC. It yields the protein CASSPKGQLPSYEQYF.

DNA of the CDR3: TGTGCCAGCAGGACCCAGGGGAGCGAGAAGAAGAATGAGCAGTTCTTC. Translated: CASRTQGSEKKNEQFF. The V call is TRBV28, the J call TRBJ2-1; TRBD1 might be the D (6 bases). The V end was cut by 6 bases, the J end by 7 bases, with 22 bases between. Germline CDR1 and CDR2: MDHEN and SYDVKM. The CDR3 has 16 amino acids.

The chain carries TRBV28 and TRBJ1-5, with 7 positions matching TRBD1. Germline V CDR1 and CDR2: MDHEN, SYDVKM. The V and J ends lost 10 bases and 0 bases, in that order; junction bases with no gene match: 6. This CDR3 is built from 14 residues. CDR3 DNA: TGTGCCATAGGACAGGCCCATAGCAATCAGCCCCAGCATTTT. It translates to CAIGQAHSNQPQHF.

As to this clone: Other DNA sequences from this sample encode an identical CDR3 as well. The chain carries TRBV2 and TRBJ2-7; possible D gene TRBD2, 5 bases. In germline, CDR1 is SNHLY, CDR2 FYNNEI. The V end was cut by 5 bases, the J end by 3 bases, with 5 bases between. The CDR3 is 11 amino acids. CDR3 sequence: CASSRGYEQYF. The CDR3, as DNA: TGTGCCAGCAGTCGGGGCTACGAGCAGTACTTC.

CDR3 sequence: CASSYGQGLKEQYF. In DNA, the CDR3 is TGTGCCAGCAGTTACGGACAGGGGTTAAAGGAGCAGTACTTC. V gene TRBV6-5 combines with J gene TRBJ2-7, with 9 positions matching TRBD1. V shed 2 bases and J 7 bases; nucleotides not matched to a gene: 6. The CDR3 length is 14 residues. Germline V gene sequence: CDR1 MNHEY, CDR2 SVGAGI.

The chain links TRBV19 to TRBJ2-7; no definite D call. The germline CDR1 and CDR2 sequences are LNHDA and SQIVND (reference sequence). The CDR3 totals 13 residues. V lost 5 bases, J lost 0 bases, and 8 bases lay in between. In DNA, the CDR3 is TGTGCCAGTAGTTACGATAACTCCTACGAGCAGTACTTC. Protein: CASSYDNSYEQYF.

This chain connects TRBV5-1 to TRBJ1-4; 9 nucleotides align to TRBD1. Germline V CDR1 and CDR2: SGHRS, YFSETQ. The CDR3 extends over 17 amino acids. J gave up 8 bases and V 5 bases, and 16 bases lay outside the gene matches. CDR3 residues: CASRTGGLSFNGEKLFF. CDR3 DNA: TGCGCCAGCAGAACAGGGGGCCTATCTTTCAATGGCGAAAAACTGTTTTTT.

The chain joins TRBV14 to TRBJ2-3; D ambiguous. The CDR3 has 14 amino acids. Germline V gives CDR1 SGHDN, CDR2 FVKESK. V gave up 5 bases and J gave up 6 bases, with 15 bases separating them. The CDR3 DNA reads TGTGCCAGCAGCAAGGAGATGGTGGTGGATACGCAGTATTTT. Its translation is CASSKEMVVDTQYF.

The chain joins TRBV18 to TRBJ2-7; D possibly uses TRBD1 or TRBD2 (6 bases each). Germline V gives CDR1 KGHSH, CDR2 LQKENI. This CDR3 has 16 amino acids. Trimming left V 3 bases short and J 0 bases short, with 15 bases between. For the CDR3, the DNA is TGTGCCAGCTCACCGTCGCCGGGGGCTGGCTCCTACGAGCAGTACTTC. Translation: CASSPSPGAGSYEQYF.